These 30 T cell receptor beta chains were all obtained from the same sample, sequenced in a study of cytomegalovirus exposure and HLA in healthy donors. The PCR had 60 Vbeta and 13 Jbeta primers. Produced via immunoSEQ multiplex PCR; TCRdb's table is partial and in-frame only. The repertoire holds under 250,000 clones, with about 80% as singletons. Input material: PBMCs. These receptors all stem from a woman in her twenties or thirties in good health and CMV-seropositive.

The chain employs TRBV6-5 and TRBJ1-1; D might be TRBD1 (5 bases). CDR1 MNHEY and CDR2 SVGAGI come from the germline V gene. V lost 5 bases and J 10 bases, leaving 20 bases between the germline ends. This CDR3 region has 14 residues. The CDR3 nucleotides are TGTGCCAGCAGTCGGGCGGGGGGGACCGCTGCAGCTTTCTTT. Protein sequence: CASSRAGGTAAAFF.

The J gene is TRBJ2-7, the V gene TRBV6-4; D is possibly TRBD2 (5 bases). The ends were cut back, 3 bases at V and 7 bases at J, with 13 bases in the middle. CDR3 length equals 13 residues. Germline lookup yields CDR1 MRHNA and CDR2 SNTAGT. The CDR3 sequence is CASSESVGEEQYF. The CDR3 DNA reads as TGTGCCAGCAGTGAGTCGGTCGGGGAGGAGCAGTACTTC.

The J gene is TRBJ2-5, the V gene TRBV7-2; D possibly corresponds to TRBD1 (6 bases). The CDR3 has 15 residues. Trimming cost V 1 base and J 1 base, with 10 bases left between them. The germline gives CDR1 SGHTA, CDR2 FQGNSA. The DNA for the CDR3 is TGTGCCAGCAGCTTAGACAGGGTAACCCAAGAGACCCAGTACTTC. This gives the protein CASSLDRVTQETQYF.

In this sample, this clone turned up once. The chain uses TRBV4-1 and TRBJ1-5; no firm D call. The V end lost 2 bases, the J end lost 4 bases, and 3 bases lay between the germline ends. Germline V lookup: CDR1 MGHRA, CDR2 YSYEKL. The length of the CDR3 is 12 residues. As DNA, the CDR3 is TGCGCCAGCAGCCAACCAAATCAGCCCCAGCATTTT. Its protein product is CASSQPNQPQHF.

The V call is TRBV4-1, the J call TRBJ2-7; tentative D call: TRBD1 (7 bases). CDR1 and CDR2 from the germline V gene are MGHRA and YSYEKL. V lost 0 bases to trimming and J lost 2 bases, with 17 bases between them. The CDR3 runs 17 residues. The CDR3 nucleotides read TGCGCCAGCAGCCAAGATTGGAGCGCAGGGGGGACCTACGAGCAGTACTTC. It specifies CASSQDWSAGGTYEQYF.

The chain has TRBV11-3 and TRBJ2-1; 7 nucleotides align to TRBD2. The CDR3 is 16 amino acids. Germline CDR1 SGHNT, CDR2 YENEEA. The junction had 14 bases not matched to a gene; V was cut back by 4 bases and J by 8 bases. CDR3 in amino acids: CASSSEGRGLFDEQFF. The CDR3 DNA follows: TGTGCCAGCAGCTCGGAGGGGCGGGGGTTGTTCGATGAGCAGTTCTTC.

V and J are TRBV14 and TRBJ1-2; D may be TRBD1 (5 bases). V was shortened by 1 base and J by 7 bases, with 10 bases between the two germline ends. The germline gives CDR1 SGHDN, CDR2 FVKESK. The CDR3 has 13 amino acids. CDR3 sequence reads: CASSQGGLAGYTF. CDR3 coding DNA: TGTGCCAGCAGCCAAGGGGGACTCGCTGGCTACACCTTC.

The chain has TRBV5-4 and TRBJ2-1; 11 positions match TRBD2. Germline CDR1 is SGHNT and CDR2 is YYREEE (reference sequence). The CDR3 is 15 residues long. V dropped 3 bases and J dropped 7; count of bases not matched to a gene: 6. The CDR3 loop is CASSSGTSGSNEQFF. The CDR3 DNA reads as TGTGCCAGCAGCTCCGGGACTAGCGGATCGAATGAGCAGTTCTTC. Full variable domain (rest looked up from reference TRBV5-4 and TRBJ2-1): ETGVTQSPTHLIKTRGQQVTLRCSSQSGHNTVSWYQQALGQGPQFIFQYYREEENGRGNFPPRFSGLQFPNYSSELNVNALELDDSALYLCASSSGTSGSNEQFFGPGTRLTVL.

Comment on this clone: Other DNA sequences from this sample encode an identical CDR3 as well. The J gene is TRBJ1-1, the V gene TRBV6-5, with 10 bases identical to TRBD1. The ends lost 2 bases at V and 3 bases at J; junction bases unmatched: 0. The CDR3 spans 14 residues. The germline V gene has CDR1 MNHEY and CDR2 SVGAGI. This chain's CDR3 is CASSYGQGDTEAFF. DNA of the CDR3: TGTGCCAGCAGTTACGGACAGGGGGACACTGAAGCTTTCTTT.

This clone was seen only a few times. The chain has TRBV7-8 and TRBJ2-7; D gene ambiguous. V was clipped by 7 bases and J by 3 bases, with 7 bases between them. Germline assignment: CDR1 SGHVS and CDR2 FQNEAQ. This CDR3 comprises 11 residues. The CDR3 protein is CASTRSYEQYF. The CDR3 nucleotides are TGTGCCAGCACCCGGAGCTACGAGCAGTACTTC.

With respect to this clone: In the same sample, other DNA sequences code for this CDR3. CDR3 protein: CASSLSWGELTYGYTF. For the CDR3, the DNA is TGTGCCAGCAGCTTAAGTTGGGGGGAGCTTACCTACGGCTACACCTTC. This sequence joins TRBV13 and TRBJ1-2; a weak D match, TRBD1 (5 bases). There are 16 residues in the CDR3. Trimming shortened V by 2 bases and J by 8 bases, and 21 bases separated the two germline ends. Per the germline V gene, CDR1 is PRHDT and CDR2 is FYEKMQ (reference sequence).

The chain employs TRBV5-5 and TRBJ2-7, with 11 bases identical to TRBD2. The CDR3 is 15 amino acids. The junction had 1 base not matched to a gene; V was cut back by 2 bases and J by 0 bases. Germline V gene lookup returns CDR1 SGHKS and CDR2 YYEKEE (reference sequence). CDR3 sequence: CASSLLAGVSYEQYF. CDR3 DNA: TGTGCCAGCAGCTTACTAGCGGGGGTCTCCTACGAGCAGTACTTC.

The gene calls are TRBV4-1 and TRBJ1-2, with D possibly matching TRBD1 (6 bases). Germline V gives CDR1 MGHRA, CDR2 YSYEKL. This CDR3 has 15 residues. The V gene lost 4 bases and the J gene lost 6 bases, with 18 bases spanning the gap. The CDR3 coding sequence is TGCGCCAGCAGCCCTCAATCTGGGACATTAGATGGCTACACCTTC. As protein: CASSPQSGTLDGYTF.

This chain joins TRBV6-1 and TRBJ1-2; 10 nucleotides line up with TRBD1. After removal of 4 bases from V and 3 bases from J, the junction contained 5 bases not matched to a gene. CDR3 length: 15 residues. Germline lookup yields CDR1 MNHNS and CDR2 SASEGT. For the CDR3, the DNA is TGTGCCAGCAGTGGTGGGGACAGGGGAGACTATGGCTACACCTTC. Its translation: CASSGGDRGDYGYTF.

V is TRBV27 and J is TRBJ2-3, with D perhaps TRBD2 (6 bases). This CDR3 comprises 13 residues. Germline values: CDR1 MNHEY, CDR2 SMNVEV (reference sequence). V gave up 2 bases and J gave up 6 bases, with 9 bases separating them. In DNA, the CDR3 is TGTGCCAGCAGTTTAATCGGGAGCGATACGCAGTATTTT. This sequence encodes CASSLIGSDTQYF.

The chain has TRBV5-8 and TRBJ2-1; a weak D match, TRBD2 (6 bases). V lost 4 bases, J lost 8 bases, and 16 bases lay in between. This CDR3 is 14 amino acids long. Germline lookup yields CDR1 SGHTS and CDR2 YDEGEE. CDR3 sequence reads: CASSPGLRRDEQFF. CDR3 nucleotide sequence: TGTGCCAGCAGCCCCGGACTCAGGAGGGATGAGCAGTTCTTC. The whole variable domain, filled in from reference TRBV5-8 and TRBJ2-1, reads EAGVTQSPTHLIKTRGQQATLRCSPISGHTSVYWYQQALGLGLQFLLWYDEGEERNRGNFPPRFSGRQFPNYSSELNVNALELEDSALYLCASSPGLRRDEQFFGPGTRLTVL.

Here the CDR3 DNA reads TGTGCCAGTAGTACAGCAAGGAGATCCTACTATGGCTACACCTTC. Encoded protein: CASSTARRSYYGYTF. This rearrangement joins TRBV19 to TRBJ1-2; no clear D gene. Germline values: CDR1 LNHDA, CDR2 SQIVND (reference sequence). Trimming removed 4 bases at V and 3 bases at J, with 15 bases between. The CDR3 contains 15 residues.

The sample holds one count of this clone. CDR3 coding DNA: TGTGCCAGCGTGATTGAGAGTGAACACACTGAAGCTTTCTTT. It encodes CASVIESEHTEAFF. The chain uses TRBV2 and TRBJ1-1; no reliable D call. From germline, CDR1 is SNHLY and CDR2 FYNNEI. The CDR3 runs 14 residues. Trimming pared 8 bases from V and 3 bases from J, leaving 16 bases between.

The gene calls are TRBV7-9 and TRBJ2-1, with 12 bases identical to TRBD1. The CDR3 spans 16 residues. Germline V lookup: CDR1 SEHNR, CDR2 FQNEAQ (reference sequence). The ends lost 5 bases at V and 4 bases at J; junction bases unmatched: 6. CDR3 coding DNA: TGTGCCAGCAGCCGGGGACAGGGGGCCCTATACAATGAGCAGTTCTTC. Translated, it gives CASSRGQGALYNEQFF.

This chain connects TRBV14 to TRBJ2-5; 11 nucleotides agree with TRBD1. V gave up 3 bases and J gave up 1 base; unmatched junction bases: 4. This CDR3 has 16 residues. Germline CDR1 and CDR2: SGHDN and FVKESK. The DNA for the CDR3 is TGTGCCAGCAGCCACAGGACAGGGGGCTTCCAAGAGACCCAGTACTTC. Translating it yields CASSHRTGGFQETQYF.

This chain joins TRBV4-3 and TRBJ2-2; TRBD2 might be the D (6 bases). V lost 4 bases to trimming and J lost 4 bases, with 16 bases between them. This CDR3 has 16 residues. In germline, CDR1 is LGHNA, CDR2 YSLEER. The CDR3 DNA sequence: TGCGCCAGCAGCCGCCAGGGCGGGGACGGCACCGGGGAGCTGTTTTTT. Its protein is CASSRQGGDGTGELFF.

This clone was recorded only once. The chain combines TRBV11-2 with TRBJ2-4; TRBD1 is a possible D gene (5 bases). Trimming removed 6 bases from V and 10 bases from J, with 16 bases in between. Germline V gene data show CDR1 as SGHAT and CDR2 as FQNNGV. There are 13 residues in the CDR3. The CDR3 here is CASSPQEGVIQYF. CDR3 nucleotides: TGTGCCAGCAGTCCGCAAGAAGGGGTTATTCAGTACTTC.

This rearrangement joins TRBV5-1 to TRBJ2-7; maybe TRBD1 (6 bases). Deletions cut 4 bases from V and 10 bases from J, with 21 bases between. The germline V gene encodes CDR1 SGHRS and CDR2 YFSETQ. This CDR3 has 14 amino acids. CDR3 sequence reads: CASSPLDTRGSQYF. CDR3 bases: TGCGCCAGCAGCCCGCTTGATACCAGGGGATCCCAGTACTTC.

This clone was seen a handful of times. This chain links TRBV7-2 with TRBJ2-1; D perhaps matches TRBD1 (6 bases). V lost 4 bases to trimming and J lost 14 bases, with 18 bases between them. The CDR3 is 13 amino acids. Germline CDR1 is SGHTA and CDR2 is FQGNSA. This chain's CDR3 is CASSYTTGSKEFF. CDR3 bases: TGTGCCAGCAGCTATACCACAGGGTCAAAGGAGTTCTTC. Complete variable domain (other parts from reference TRBV7-2 and TRBJ2-1): GAGVSQSPSNKVTEKGKDVELRCDPISGHTALYWYRQSLGQGLEFLIYFQGNSAPDKSGLPSDRFSAERTGGSVSTLTIQRTQQEDSAVYLCASSYTTGSKEFFGPGTRLTVL.

The CDR3 DNA sequence: TGTGCCAGCAGGCGGGGACTAGCGGGTTACAATGAGCAGTTCTTC. Its protein is CASRRGLAGYNEQFF. This chain links TRBV6-1 with TRBJ2-1, with 12 bases that match TRBD2. Germline V gene sequence: CDR1 MNHNS, CDR2 SASEGT. Trimming at V came to 6 bases and at J to 4 bases, leaving 4 bases not matched to a gene. The CDR3 is made up of 15 amino acids.

The chain has TRBV5-1 and TRBJ2-7; D is possibly TRBD1 (5 bases). There are 14 residues in the CDR3. Trimming took off 0 bases at V and 4 bases at J, with 11 bases between the two ends. From germline, CDR1 is SGHRS and CDR2 YFSETQ. CDR3 loop: CASSLEGHPYEQYF. CDR3 DNA: TGCGCCAGCAGCTTGGAGGGGCACCCTTACGAGCAGTACTTC.

DNA of the CDR3: TGCGCCAGCAGCCAAGCGGCGAGCGGGAGGGCAGATACGCAGTATTTT. Translated, it gives CASSQAASGRADTQYF. The chain employs TRBV4-3 and TRBJ2-3; 10 bases line up with TRBD2. Germline assignment: CDR1 LGHNA and CDR2 YSLEER. The CDR3 runs 16 residues. V was clipped by 1 base and J by 4 bases; unmatched bases: 5.

The chain couples TRBV4-3 to TRBJ2-3, with 9 bases matching TRBD2. Germline V gives CDR1 LGHNA, CDR2 YSLEER. CDR3 size: 16 residues. V trimming: 0 bases; J trimming: 2 bases; junction bases outside the gene matches: 3. DNA of the CDR3: TGCGCCAGCAGCCAAGATCAGCGGGGGGCCACAGATACGCAGTATTTT. Translating gives CASSQDQRGATDTQYF.

The CDR3, as DNA: TGTGCCAGCAGTCGACAGGAAGAGGTCGGGGAGCTGTTTTTT. This translates into CASSRQEEVGELFF. The J gene is TRBJ2-2, the V gene TRBV11-3; a weak D match, TRBD1 (6 bases). From germline, CDR1 is SGHNT and CDR2 YENEEA. V lost 6 bases to trimming and J lost 7 bases, with 15 bases between them. CDR3 size: 14 residues.

The chain carries TRBV2 and TRBJ2-1, with 7 bases matching TRBD2. V gave up 8 bases and J gave up 4 bases; unmatched junction bases: 2. Germline V gene sequence: CDR1 SNHLY, CDR2 FYNNEI. The CDR3 loop spans 12 amino acids. In DNA form, the CDR3 reads TGTGCCAGCGGGGGGGATTACAATGAGCAGTTCTTC. This translates into CASGGDYNEQFF.